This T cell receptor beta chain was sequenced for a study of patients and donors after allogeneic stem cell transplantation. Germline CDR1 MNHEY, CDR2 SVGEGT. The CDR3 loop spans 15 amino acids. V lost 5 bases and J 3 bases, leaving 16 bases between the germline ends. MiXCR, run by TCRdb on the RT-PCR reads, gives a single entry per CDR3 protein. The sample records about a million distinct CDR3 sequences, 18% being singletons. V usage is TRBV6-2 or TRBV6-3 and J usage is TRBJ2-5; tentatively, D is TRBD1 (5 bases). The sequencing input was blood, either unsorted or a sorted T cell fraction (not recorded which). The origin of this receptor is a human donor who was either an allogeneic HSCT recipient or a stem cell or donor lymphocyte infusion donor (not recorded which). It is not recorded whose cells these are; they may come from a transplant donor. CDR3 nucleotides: TGTGCCAGCAGTATCCCCAGGGCAGGGAAAGAGACCCAGTACTTC. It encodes CASSIPRAGKETQYF.